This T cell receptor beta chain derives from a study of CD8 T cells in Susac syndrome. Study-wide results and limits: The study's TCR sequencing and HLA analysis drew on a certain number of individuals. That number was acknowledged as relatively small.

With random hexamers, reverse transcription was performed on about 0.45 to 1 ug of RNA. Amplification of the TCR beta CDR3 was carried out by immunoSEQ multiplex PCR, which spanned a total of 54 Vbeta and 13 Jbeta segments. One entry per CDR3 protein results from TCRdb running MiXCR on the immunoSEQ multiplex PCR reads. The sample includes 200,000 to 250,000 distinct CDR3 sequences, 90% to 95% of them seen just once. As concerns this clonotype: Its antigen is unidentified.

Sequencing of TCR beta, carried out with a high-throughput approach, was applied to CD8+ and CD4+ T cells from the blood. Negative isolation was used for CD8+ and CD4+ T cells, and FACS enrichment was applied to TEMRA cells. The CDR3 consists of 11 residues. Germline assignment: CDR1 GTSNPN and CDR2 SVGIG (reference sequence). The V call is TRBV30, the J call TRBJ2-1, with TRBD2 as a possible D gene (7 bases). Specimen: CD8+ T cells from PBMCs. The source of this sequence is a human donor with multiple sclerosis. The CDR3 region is CGGGVYNEQFF. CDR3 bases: TGTGGCGGGGGCGTTTACAATGAGCAGTTCTTC. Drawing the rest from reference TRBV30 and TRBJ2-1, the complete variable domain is SQTIHQWPATLVQPVGSPLSLECTVEGTSNPNLYWYRQAAGRGLQLLFYSVGIGQISSEVPQNLSASRPQDRQFILSSKKLLLSDSGFYLCGGGVYNEQFFGPGTRLTVL.